This passage covers 8 T cell receptor beta chains from one sample sequenced in a study of cytomegalovirus exposure and HLA in healthy donors. In the PCR, 60 Vbeta and 13 Jbeta primers were used. The data were produced by immunoSEQ multiplex PCR, yet TCRdb's version contains in-frame clones alone and is incomplete. In the table there are 90,000 to 110,000 clones, just under 70% of which are singletons. The material sequenced was PBMCs. These receptors all stem from a woman in her 70s in good health and CMV-seropositive.

This clone showed up just a few times. This sequence joins TRBV19 and TRBJ1-4; 11 bases are a match to TRBD1. This CDR3 region has 16 residues. Germline-derived CDR1 and CDR2 are LNHDA and SQIVND (reference sequence). V shed 5 bases, J shed 10 bases, and the junction held 12 bases outside the gene matches. The CDR3 nucleotides read TGTGCCAGTAGTTCGGGTGAGGACAGGGGGCTTGGAAAACTGTTTTTT. This codes for CASSSGEDRGLGKLFF. Full variable domain (missing parts from reference TRBV19 and TRBJ1-4): DGGITQSPKYLFRKEGQNVTLSCEQNLNHDAMYWYRQDPGQGLRLIYYSQIVNDFQKGDIAEGYSVSREKKESFPLTVTSAQKNPTAFYLCASSSGEDRGLGKLFFGSGTQLSVL.

This chain uses TRBV5-6 with TRBJ2-7; TRBD1 matches at 10 bases. This CDR3 is built from 18 residues. Germline V CDR1 and CDR2: SGHDT, YYEEEE. J lost 1 base, V lost 0 bases, and 10 bases had no gene match. CDR3 nucleotides: TGTGCCAGCAGCTTGGGGGCGACGGGACAGGGGTGGTCCTACGAGCAGTACTTC. This codes for CASSLGATGQGWSYEQYF.

CDR3 sequence: CASSLTTGTLAKNIQYF. CDR3 DNA sequence: TGTGCCAGCAGCTTGACGACAGGGACTTTAGCCAAAAACATTCAGTACTTC. This rearrangement joins TRBV5-8 to TRBJ2-4; D perhaps matches TRBD1 (7 bases). The CDR3 spans 17 residues. Trimming stripped 1 base from V and 0 bases from J, with 14 bases between. Germline lookup yields CDR1 SGHTS and CDR2 YDEGEE.

This chain uses TRBV30 with TRBJ2-5; TRBD2 aligns across 8 bases. Germline CDR1 GTSNPN, CDR2 SVGIG (reference sequence). V lost 3 bases, J lost 2 bases, and 8 bases stayed unmatched. The CDR3 sequence is 15 residues long. Here the CDR3 reads CAWREGLGRQETQYF. CDR3 nucleotides: TGTGCCTGGAGGGAGGGACTAGGGAGACAAGAGACCCAGTACTTC.

This sequence joins TRBV4-1 and TRBJ1-5, with TRBD1 matching over 7 bases. The germline CDR1 and CDR2 sequences are MGHRA and YSYEKL. The CDR3 has 15 residues. Unmatched junction bases numbered 13, after V lost 8 bases and J lost 6 bases. For the CDR3, the DNA is TGCGCCAGCGCTCCACAAATCAGGGGGATTCAGCCCCAGCATTTT. This gives the protein CASAPQIRGIQPQHF.

This rearrangement joins TRBV7-2 to TRBJ2-3, with 7 bases aligning to TRBD1. Per germline, CDR1 SGHTA and CDR2 FQGNSA. This CDR3 spans 15 amino acids. V dropped 1 base and J dropped 5; count of bases not matched to a gene: 6. The CDR3 coding sequence is TGTGCCAGCAGCTTAGAAGGGGGCGGTGGAGATACGCAGTATTTT. Translating gives CASSLEGGGGDTQYF.

CDR3 DNA: TGTGCCACCAGCAGAGATCGGGAGGGGAATTCACCCCTCCACTTT. This codes for CATSRDREGNSPLHF. The chain is built from TRBV15 and TRBJ1-6; possible D gene TRBD1, 5 bases. The germline V and J ends were trimmed by 0 bases and 7 bases, with 10 bases remaining between them. The CDR3 runs to 15 residues. The germline CDR1 and CDR2 sequences are LNHNV and YYDKDF (reference sequence).

This rearrangement joins TRBV30 to TRBJ2-5; D is unclear. The DNA matches TRBJ2-7 better at its end, which makes the J call doubtful. CDR1 and CDR2 from the germline V gene are GTSNPN and SVGIG (reference sequence). This CDR3 has 13 residues. In DNA form, the CDR3 reads TGTGCCTGGAGTCCCACTTCTCTCTACGAGCAGTACTTC. This sequence encodes CAWSPTSLYEQYF.